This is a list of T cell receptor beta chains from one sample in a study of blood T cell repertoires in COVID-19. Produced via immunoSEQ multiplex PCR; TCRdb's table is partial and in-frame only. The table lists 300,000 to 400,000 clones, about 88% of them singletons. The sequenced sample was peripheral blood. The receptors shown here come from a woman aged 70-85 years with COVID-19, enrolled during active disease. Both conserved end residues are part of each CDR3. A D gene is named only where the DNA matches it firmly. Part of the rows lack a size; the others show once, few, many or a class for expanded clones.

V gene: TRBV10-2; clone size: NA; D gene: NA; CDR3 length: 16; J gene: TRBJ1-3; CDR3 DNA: TGCGCCAGCAGTGGGACATTTGGTAGTTCTGGAAACACCATATATTTT; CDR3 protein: CASSGTFGSSGNTIYF
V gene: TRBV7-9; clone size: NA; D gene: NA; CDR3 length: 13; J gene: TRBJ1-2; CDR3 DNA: TGTGCCAGCAGCCCTGGACAGTCCTATGGCTACACCTTC; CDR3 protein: CASSPGQSYGYTF
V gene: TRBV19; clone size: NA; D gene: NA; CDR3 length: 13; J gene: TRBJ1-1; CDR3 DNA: TGTGCCAGTAGTTTGAGGGAAAACACTGAAGCTTTCTTT; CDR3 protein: CASSLRENTEAFF
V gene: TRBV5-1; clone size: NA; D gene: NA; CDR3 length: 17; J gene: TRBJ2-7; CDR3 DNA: TGCGCCAGCAGCTTGGTATCGGGCGGGGGCTTCTCCTACGAGCAGTACTTC; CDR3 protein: CASSLVSGGGFSYEQYF
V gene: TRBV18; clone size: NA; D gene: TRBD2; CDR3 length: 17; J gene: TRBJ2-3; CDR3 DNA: TGTGCCAGCTCACCACCGAAGACTAGCCAAGAGGGGGATACGCAGTATTTT; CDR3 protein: CASSPPKTSQEGDTQYF
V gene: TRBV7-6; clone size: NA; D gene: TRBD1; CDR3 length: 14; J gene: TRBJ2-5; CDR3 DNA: TGTGCCAGCAGCTTAAGGGGGCCCCAAGAGACCCAGTACTTC; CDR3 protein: CASSLRGPQETQYF
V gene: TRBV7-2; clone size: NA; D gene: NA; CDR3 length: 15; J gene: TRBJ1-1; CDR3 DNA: TGTGCCAGCAGCTATCTCACCCGGGGGGGAACTGAAGCTTTCTTT; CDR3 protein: CASSYLTRGGTEAFF
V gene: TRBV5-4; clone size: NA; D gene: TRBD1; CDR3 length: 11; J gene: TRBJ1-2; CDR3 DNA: TGTGCCAGCAGCTCGGACAGGGCCTACACCTTC; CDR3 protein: CASSSDRAYTF
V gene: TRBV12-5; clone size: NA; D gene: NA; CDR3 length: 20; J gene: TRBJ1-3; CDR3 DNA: TGTGCTAGTGGTCCCGGTCATGGCACAGGGCCGCTGAGCTCTGGAAACACCATATATTTT; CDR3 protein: CASGPGHGTGPLSSGNTIYF
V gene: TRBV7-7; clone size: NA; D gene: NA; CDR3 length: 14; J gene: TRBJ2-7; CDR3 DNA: TGTGCCAGCAGCTTAGGGCAGGGCGGCCACGAGCAGTACTTC; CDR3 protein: CASSLGQGGHEQYF
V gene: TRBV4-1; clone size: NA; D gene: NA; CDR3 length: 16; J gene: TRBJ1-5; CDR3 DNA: TGCGCCAGCAGCCGAGGACAAATTTATAGCAATCAGCCCCAGCATTTT; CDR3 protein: CASSRGQIYSNQPQHF
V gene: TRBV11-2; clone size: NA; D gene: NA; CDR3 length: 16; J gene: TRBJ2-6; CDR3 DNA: TGTGCCAGCAGCCGGTTACAGGGCTCTGGGGCCAACGTCCTGACTTTC; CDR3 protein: CASSRLQGSGANVLTF
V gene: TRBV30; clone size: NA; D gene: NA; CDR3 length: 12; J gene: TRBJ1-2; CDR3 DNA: TGTGCCAGTGACAAATCTAACTATGGCTACACCTTC; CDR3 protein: CASDKSNYGYTF
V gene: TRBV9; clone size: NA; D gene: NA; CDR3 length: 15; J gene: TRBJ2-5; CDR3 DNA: TGTGCCAGCAGCGTAGCTCCACAGCCTCAAGAGACCCAGTACTTC; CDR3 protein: CASSVAPQPQETQYF
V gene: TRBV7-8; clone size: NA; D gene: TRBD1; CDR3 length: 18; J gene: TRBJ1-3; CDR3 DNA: TGTGCCAGCAGCTTAGTGGTCGGACAGGGCCTCTCTGGAAACACCATATATTTT; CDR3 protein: CASSLVVGQGLSGNTIYF
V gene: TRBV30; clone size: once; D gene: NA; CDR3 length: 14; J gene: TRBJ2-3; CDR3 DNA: TGTGCCTGGAGCCAGGCGGGCGGCACAGATACGCAGTATTTT; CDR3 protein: CAWSQAGGTDTQYF
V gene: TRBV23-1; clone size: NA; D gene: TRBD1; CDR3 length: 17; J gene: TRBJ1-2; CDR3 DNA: TGCGCCAGCAGTCATCTAAACATCGGACAGGGGGATGATGGCTACACCTTC; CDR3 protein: CASSHLNIGQGDDGYTF
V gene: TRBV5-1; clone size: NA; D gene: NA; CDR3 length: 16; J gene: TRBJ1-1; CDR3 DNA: TGCGCCAGCAGCTTGGGTACTACAGGCGTTTACACTGAAGCTTTCTTT; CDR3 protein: CASSLGTTGVYTEAFF
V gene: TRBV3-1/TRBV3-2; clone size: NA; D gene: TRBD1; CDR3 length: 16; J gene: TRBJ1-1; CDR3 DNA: TGTGCCAGCAGCCAAGCGGACAGGGGGCCGTACACTGAAGCTTTCTTT; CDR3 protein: CASSQADRGPYTEAFF
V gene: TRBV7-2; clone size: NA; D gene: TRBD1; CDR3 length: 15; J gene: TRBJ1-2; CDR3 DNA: TGTGCCAGCAGCTTAGGAACAGGGGCTAACTATGGCTACACCTTC; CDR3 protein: CASSLGTGANYGYTF
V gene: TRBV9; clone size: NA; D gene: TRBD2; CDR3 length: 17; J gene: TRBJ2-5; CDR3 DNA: TGTGCCAGCAGCCCGTACTATAGCGGGGGTGGGCAAGAGACCCAGTACTTC; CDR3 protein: CASSPYYSGGGQETQYF
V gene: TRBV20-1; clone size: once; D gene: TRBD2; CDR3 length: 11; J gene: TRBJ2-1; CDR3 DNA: TGCAGTGCCCGAACTAGCGGGGGACCGTTCTTC; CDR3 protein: CSARTSGGPFF
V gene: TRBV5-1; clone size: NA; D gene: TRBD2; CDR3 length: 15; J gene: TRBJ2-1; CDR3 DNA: TGCGCCAGCAGCTTGGCTAGCGGGGGGGGCAATGAGCAGTTCTTC; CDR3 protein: CASSLASGGGNEQFF
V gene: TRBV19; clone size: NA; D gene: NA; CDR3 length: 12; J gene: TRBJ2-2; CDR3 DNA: TGTGCCAGTAGTAAGGGGGCCGGGGAGCTGTTTTTT; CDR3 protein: CASSKGAGELFF
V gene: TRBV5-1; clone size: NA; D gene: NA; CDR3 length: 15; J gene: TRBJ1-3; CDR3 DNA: TGCGCCAGCAGCTTGGAGGCAGGCTCTGGAAACACCATATATTTT; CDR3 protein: CASSLEAGSGNTIYF
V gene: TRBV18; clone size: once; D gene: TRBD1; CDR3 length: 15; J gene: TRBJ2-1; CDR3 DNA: TGTGCCAGCTCACCATCGGACAGGCCTGTCAATGAGCAGTTCTTC; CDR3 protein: CASSPSDRPVNEQFF
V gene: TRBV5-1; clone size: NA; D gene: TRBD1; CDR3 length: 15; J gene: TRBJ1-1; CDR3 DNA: TGCGCCAGCAGCTACGGACAGGGAGGAAACACTGAAGCTTTCTTT; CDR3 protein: CASSYGQGGNTEAFF
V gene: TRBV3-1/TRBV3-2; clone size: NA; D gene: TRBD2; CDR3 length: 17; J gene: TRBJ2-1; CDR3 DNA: TGTGCCAGCAGCCAAGAAGGAGCGGGGGGGCCCTACAATGAGCAGTTCTTC; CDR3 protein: CASSQEGAGGPYNEQFF
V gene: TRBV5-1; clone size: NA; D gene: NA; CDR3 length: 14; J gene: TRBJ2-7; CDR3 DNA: TGCGCCAGCAGCTTGGGGACACCCGCCTACGAGCAGTACTTC; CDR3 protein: CASSLGTPAYEQYF
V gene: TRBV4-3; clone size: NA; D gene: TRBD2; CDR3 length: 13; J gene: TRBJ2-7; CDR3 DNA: TGCGCCAGCAGCCTGGGACTAGTCTCAGAGCAGTACTTC; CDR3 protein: CASSLGLVSEQYF
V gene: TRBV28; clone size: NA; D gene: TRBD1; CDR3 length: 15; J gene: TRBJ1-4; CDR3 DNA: TGTGCCAGCAGTTTATTTATGCAGGGGGCGGAAAAACTGTTTTTT; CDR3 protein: CASSLFMQGAEKLFF
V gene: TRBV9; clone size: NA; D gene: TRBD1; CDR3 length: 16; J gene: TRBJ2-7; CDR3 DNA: TGTGCCAGCAGCGTAGGCGGACAGGGGGCTTTTAGGGAGCAGTACTTC; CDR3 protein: CASSVGGQGAFREQYF
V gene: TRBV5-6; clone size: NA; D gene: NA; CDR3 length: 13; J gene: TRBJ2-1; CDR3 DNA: TGTGCCAGCAGCCAGGGCCTATACAATGAGCAGTTCTTC; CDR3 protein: CASSQGLYNEQFF
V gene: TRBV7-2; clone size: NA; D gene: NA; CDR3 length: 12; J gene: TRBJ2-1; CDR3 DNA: TGTGCCAGCAGCTGGGATAGCGGTGAGCAGTTCTTC; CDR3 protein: CASSWDSGEQFF
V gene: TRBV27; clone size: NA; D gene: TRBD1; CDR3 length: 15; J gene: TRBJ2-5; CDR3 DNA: TGTGCCAGCAGTGCCATCTCGACAGGGTGGGAGACCCAGTACTTC; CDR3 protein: CASSAISTGWETQYF
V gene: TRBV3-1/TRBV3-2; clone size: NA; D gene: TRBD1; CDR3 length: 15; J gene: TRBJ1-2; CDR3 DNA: TGTGCCAGCAGCCAAGGGACAGGGGTAGGCTATGGCTACACCTTC; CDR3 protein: CASSQGTGVGYGYTF
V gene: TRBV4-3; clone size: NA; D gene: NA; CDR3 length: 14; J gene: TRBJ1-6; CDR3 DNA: TGCGCCAGCAGCCCCCAGACAGATAATTCACCCCTCCACTTT; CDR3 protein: CASSPQTDNSPLHF
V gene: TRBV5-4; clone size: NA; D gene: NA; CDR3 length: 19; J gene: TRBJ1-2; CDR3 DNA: TGTGCCGGTCGTTCACCCCGGGGGGGGTTGACGGCATCGAACTATGGCTACACCTTC; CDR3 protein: CAGRSPRGGLTASNYGYTF
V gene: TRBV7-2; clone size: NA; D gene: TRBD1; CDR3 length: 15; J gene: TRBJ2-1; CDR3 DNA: TGTGCCAGCAGTATAGACAGGGTAGGATCGAATGAGCAGTTCTTC; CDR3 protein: CASSIDRVGSNEQFF
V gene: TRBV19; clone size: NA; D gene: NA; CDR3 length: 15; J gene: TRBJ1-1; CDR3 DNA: TGTGCCAGTAGTACCGCAGGGTTCGGAAACACTGAAGCTTTCTTT; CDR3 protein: CASSTAGFGNTEAFF
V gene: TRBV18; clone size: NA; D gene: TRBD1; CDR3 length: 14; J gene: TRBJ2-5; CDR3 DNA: TGTGCCAGCTCACAATTGACAGGGGAAGAGACCCAGTACTTC; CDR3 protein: CASSQLTGEETQYF
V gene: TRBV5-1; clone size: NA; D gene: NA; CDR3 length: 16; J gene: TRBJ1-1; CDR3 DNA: TGCGCCAGCAGCTTGGTCGACAGGCGGGAGGGCACTGAAGCTTTCTTT; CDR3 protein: CASSLVDRREGTEAFF
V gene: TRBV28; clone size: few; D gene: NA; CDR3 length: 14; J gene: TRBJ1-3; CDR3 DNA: TGTGCCAGCAGCCTCGGACAAGCTGGAAACACCATATATTTT; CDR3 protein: CASSLGQAGNTIYF
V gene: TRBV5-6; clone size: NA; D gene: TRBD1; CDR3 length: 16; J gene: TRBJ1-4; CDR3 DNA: TGTGCCAGCAGCTCAACAGGGGGCCCAACTAATGAAAAACTGTTTTTT; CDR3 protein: CASSSTGGPTNEKLFF
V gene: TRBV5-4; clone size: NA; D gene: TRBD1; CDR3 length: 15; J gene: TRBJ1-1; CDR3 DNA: TGTGCCAGCAGCTCGGACAGGGGAGAGGGCACTGAAGCTTTCTTT; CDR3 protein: CASSSDRGEGTEAFF
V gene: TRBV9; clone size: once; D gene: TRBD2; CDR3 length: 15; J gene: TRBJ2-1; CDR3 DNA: TGTGCCAGCAGCACGCGGGGGAACTCCTACAATGAGCAGTTCTTC; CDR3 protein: CASSTRGNSYNEQFF
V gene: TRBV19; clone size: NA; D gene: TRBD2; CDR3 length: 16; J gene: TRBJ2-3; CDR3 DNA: TGTGCCAGTAGTCCCCAAACTAGCGGGGCAGGAGATACGCAGTATTTT; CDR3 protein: CASSPQTSGAGDTQYF
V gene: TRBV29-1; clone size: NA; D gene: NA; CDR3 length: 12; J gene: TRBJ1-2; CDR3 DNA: TGCAGCGTTTCCGGGTTCCTCTATGGCTACACCTTC; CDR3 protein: CSVSGFLYGYTF
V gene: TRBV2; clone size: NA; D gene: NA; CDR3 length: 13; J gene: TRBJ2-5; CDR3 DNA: TGTGCCAGCAGTGACGGTCTACGGGAGACCCAGTACTTC; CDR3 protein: CASSDGLRETQYF
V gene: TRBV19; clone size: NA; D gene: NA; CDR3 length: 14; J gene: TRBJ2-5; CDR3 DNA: TGTGCCACCGCCGGGTTCTATCAGAGAGGGACCCAGTACTTC; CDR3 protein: CATAGFYQRGTQYF
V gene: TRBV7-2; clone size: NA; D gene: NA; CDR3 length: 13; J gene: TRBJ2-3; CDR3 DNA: TGTGCCAGCAGCTTCTTAGGGAGAGATACGCAGTATTTT; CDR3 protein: CASSFLGRDTQYF
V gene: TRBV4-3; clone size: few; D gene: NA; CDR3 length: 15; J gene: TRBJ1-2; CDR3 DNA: TGCGCCAGCAGCCAGGGTGTTACAGTAAACTATGGCTACACCTTC; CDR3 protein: CASSQGVTVNYGYTF
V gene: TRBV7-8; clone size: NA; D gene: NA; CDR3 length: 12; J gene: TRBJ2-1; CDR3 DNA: TGTGCCAGCAGCCGGCAGGGTGATGAGCAGTTCTTC; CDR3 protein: CASSRQGDEQFF
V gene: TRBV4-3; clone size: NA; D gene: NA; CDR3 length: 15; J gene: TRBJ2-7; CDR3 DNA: TGCGCCAGCAGCCAAGCTGTTATTTCCCTTTCCGAGCAGTACTTC; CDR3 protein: CASSQAVISLSEQYF
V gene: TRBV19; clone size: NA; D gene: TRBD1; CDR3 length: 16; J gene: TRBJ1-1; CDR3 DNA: TGTGCCAGTAGTATTGGGACAGGGGGCGGAATCACTGAAGCTTTCTTT; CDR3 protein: CASSIGTGGGITEAFF
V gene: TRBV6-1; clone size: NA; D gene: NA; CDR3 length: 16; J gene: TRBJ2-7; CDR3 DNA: TGTGCCAGCAGTGAAAGAGAGGCGGGGATTTCCTACGAGCAGTACTTC; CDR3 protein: CASSEREAGISYEQYF
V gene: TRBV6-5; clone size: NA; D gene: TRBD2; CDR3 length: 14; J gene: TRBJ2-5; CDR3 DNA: TGTGCCAGCAGTTCAGCGGGGGATCAAGAGACCCAGTACTTC; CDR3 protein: CASSSAGDQETQYF
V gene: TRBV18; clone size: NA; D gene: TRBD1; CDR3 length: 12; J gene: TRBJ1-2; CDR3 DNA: TGTGCCAGCTCACCGGGACAGAATGGCTACACCTTC; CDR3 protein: CASSPGQNGYTF
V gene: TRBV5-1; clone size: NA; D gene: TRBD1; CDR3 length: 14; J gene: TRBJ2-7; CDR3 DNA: TGCGCCAGCAGACCTGGGACAGGGGCCTACGAGCAGTACTTC; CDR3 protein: CASRPGTGAYEQYF
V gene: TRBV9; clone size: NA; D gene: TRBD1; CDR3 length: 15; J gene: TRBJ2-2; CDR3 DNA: TGTGCCAGCAGCATCACGGGACAGTACACCGGGGAGCTGTTTTTT; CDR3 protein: CASSITGQYTGELFF